Listed below are T cell receptor beta chains from one sample, sequenced in a study of CD8 T cells in Susac syndrome. TCRdb recomputed calls from the immunoSEQ multiplex PCR reads with MiXCR, one row per CDR3 protein. In the table there are roughly 120,000 distinct CDR3 sequences, 93% of which are singletons. The sample consisted of CD4+ T cells from PBMCs. Source of these receptors: a human donor with multiple sclerosis. The CDR3 runs from the conserved cysteine through the conserved F or W. The D gene is left open where the match is weak. Clone size, where shown, is once, few, many, or a class for clones that have expanded.

. . TRBJ1-6 TRBV27 CASSLLVSNSPLHF TGTGCCAGCAGTTTATTGGTCAGTAATTCACCCCTCCACTTT
. . TRBJ2-7 TRBV20-1 CSAQPDRFSYEQYF TGCAGTGCTCAGCCTGACAGGTTCTCCTACGAGCAGTACTTC
. once TRBJ2-7 TRBV6-2/TRBV6-3 CASSYSQRRGTPNYEQYF TGTGCCAGCAGTTACTCTCAAAGGAGGGGGACACCAAACTACGAGCAGTACTTC
TRBD2 once TRBJ2-1 TRBV2 CASTRASGGSNEQFF TGTGCCAGTACCCGGGCTAGCGGGGGGTCAAATGAGCAGTTCTTC
. . TRBJ2-7 TRBV5-1 CASSLRDTLREQYF TGCGCCAGCAGCCTACGGGACACGTTACGTGAGCAGTACTTC
TRBD2 . TRBJ2-5 TRBV20-1 CSVRGRGGTPQETQYF TGCAGTGTGAGGGGGCGGGGGGGTACCCCCCAAGAGACCCAGTACTTC
TRBD1 once TRBJ2-5 TRBV5-1 CASSPRTGGPQETQYF TGCGCCAGCAGCCCAAGGACAGGGGGCCCCCAAGAGACCCAGTACTTC
. . TRBJ2-1 TRBV12-3/TRBV12-4 CASSLSGGANEQFF TGTGCCAGCAGTTTAAGTGGGGGGGCCAATGAGCAGTTCTTC
. . TRBJ2-1 TRBV5-1 CASSLGFPLSYNEQFF TGCGCCAGCAGCTTGGGGTTTCCCCTTTCCTACAATGAGCAGTTCTTC
. . TRBJ2-5 TRBV6-6 CASKGQQGSLQETQYF TGTGCCAGCAAAGGTCAGCAGGGCTCTTTACAAGAGACCCAGTACTTC
. . TRBJ2-2 TRBV15 CATSRAGSVGELFF TGTGCCACCAGCAGAGCCGGGTCAGTCGGGGAGCTGTTTTTT
. . TRBJ1-2 TRBV3-1 CASSQDPREPGYTF TGTGCCAGCAGCCAAGATCCCAGGGAACCTGGCTACACCTTC
. . TRBJ1-5 TRBV9 CASSDWYSNQPQHF TGTGCCAGCAGCGACTGGTATAGCAATCAGCCCCAGCATTTT
. . TRBJ2-4 TRBV10-3 CAISDLAVLGNIQYF TGTGCCATCAGTGACCTGGCCGTTCTCGGGAACATTCAGTACTTC
TRBD1 . TRBJ2-3 TRBV12-3/TRBV12-4 CASSTLPGQGIDTQYF TGTGCCAGCAGTACCCTCCCGGGACAGGGGATAGATACGCAGTATTTT
. . TRBJ1-2 TRBV4-1 CASSHGKGPRGYTF TGCGCCAGCAGCCACGGAAAAGGGCCGCGGGGCTACACCTTC
. few TRBJ2-7 TRBV29-1 CSVLPVAGEQYF TGCAGCGTTCTCCCGGTGGCGGGGGAGCAGTACTTC
. . TRBJ1-6 TRBV4-1 CASSPTGTGSPLHF TGCGCCAGCAGCCCGACGGGAACCGGTTCACCCCTCCACTTT
TRBD1 . TRBJ1-2 TRBV9 CASSVGGTAQNYGYTF TGTGCCAGCAGCGTAGGAGGGACAGCCCAAAACTATGGCTACACCTTC
TRBD1 . TRBJ2-7 TRBV23-1 CASSPTRDRFSYEQYF TGCGCCAGCAGTCCAACGAGGGACAGGTTTAGCTACGAGCAGTACTTC
TRBD1 . TRBJ2-5 TRBV4-2 CASSQDFWDRSQETQYF TGTGCCAGCAGCCAAGATTTTTGGGACAGGTCCCAAGAGACCCAGTACTTC
TRBD2 . TRBJ2-5 TRBV12-3/TRBV12-4 CASSLIGLAGAPEYF TGTGCCAGCAGTTTAATAGGACTAGCGGGGGCTCCGGAGTACTTC
. . TRBJ2-3 TRBV4-1 CASSQMDPDTQYF TGCGCCAGCAGCCAAATGGACCCAGATACGCAGTATTTT
. . TRBJ1-2 TRBV4-1 CASSQQGHYGYTF TGCGCCAGCAGCCAACAGGGGCACTATGGCTACACCTTC
. . TRBJ1-6 TRBV6-6 CASSPREDSPLHF TGTGCCAGCAGCCCTCGAGAGGACTCACCCCTCCACTTT
TRBD1 . TRBJ1-2 TRBV6-6 CASSYGQGAPGYTF TGTGCCAGCAGTTACGGACAGGGGGCGCCAGGCTACACCTTC
. . TRBJ1-5 TRBV6-1 CASSELWGTKHF TGTGCCAGCAGTGAATTGTGGGGGACCAAGCATTTT
. . TRBJ1-1 TRBV6-5 CASSRGARATEAFF TGTGCCAGCAGTCGGGGGGCCAGGGCCACTGAAGCTTTCTTT
TRBD1 . TRBJ1-5 TRBV7-2 CASSRHTGGIDQPQHF TGTGCCAGCAGCCGGCATACAGGGGGTATTGATCAGCCCCAGCATTTT